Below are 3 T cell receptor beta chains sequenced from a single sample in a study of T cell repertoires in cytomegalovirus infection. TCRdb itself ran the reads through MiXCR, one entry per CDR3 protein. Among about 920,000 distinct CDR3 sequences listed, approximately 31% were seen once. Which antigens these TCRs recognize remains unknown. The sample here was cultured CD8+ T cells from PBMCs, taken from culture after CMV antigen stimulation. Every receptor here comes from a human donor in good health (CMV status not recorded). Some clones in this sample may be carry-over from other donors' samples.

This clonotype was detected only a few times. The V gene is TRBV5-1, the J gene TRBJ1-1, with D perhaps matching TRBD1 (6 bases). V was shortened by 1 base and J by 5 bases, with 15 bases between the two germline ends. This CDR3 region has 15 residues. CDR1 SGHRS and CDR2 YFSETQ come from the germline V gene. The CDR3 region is CASSLTGPQGTEAFF. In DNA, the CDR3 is TGCGCCAGCAGCTTGACAGGGCCCCAGGGGACTGAAGCTTTCTTT.

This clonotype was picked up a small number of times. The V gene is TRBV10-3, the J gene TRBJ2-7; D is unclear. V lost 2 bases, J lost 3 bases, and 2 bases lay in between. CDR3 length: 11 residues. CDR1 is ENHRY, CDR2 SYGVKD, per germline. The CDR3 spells CAISEDYEQYF. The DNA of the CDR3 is TGTGCCATCAGTGAGGACTACGAGCAGTACTTC.

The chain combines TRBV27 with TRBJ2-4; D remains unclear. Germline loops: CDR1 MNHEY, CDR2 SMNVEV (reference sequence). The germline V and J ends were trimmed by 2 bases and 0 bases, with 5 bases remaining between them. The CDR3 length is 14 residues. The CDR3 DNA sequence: TGTGCCAGCAGTTTACGGATAGCCAAAAACATTCAGTACTTC. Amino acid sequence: CASSLRIAKNIQYF.